These 21 T cell receptor beta chains came from one sample sequenced in a study of blood T cell repertoires in COVID-19. Method: immunoSEQ multiplex PCR; TCRdb's copy keeps in-frame clones and lacks some. The repertoire holds some 250,000 clones, with 88% as singletons. The sample consisted of peripheral blood. The receptors were gathered from a woman aged 25 to 45 with acute or convalescent COVID-19.

This rearrangement joins TRBV6-5 to TRBJ2-7; 12 positions match TRBD2. Trimming cost V 6 bases and J 6 bases; bases outside gene matches: 6. The CDR3 length is 14 residues. Looked up from germline, CDR1 is MNHEY and CDR2 is SVGAGI. CDR3 region: CASRGLAGMGEQYF. CDR3 in DNA: TGTGCCAGCAGAGGACTAGCGGGAATGGGCGAGCAGTACTTC.

This rearrangement joins TRBV4-1 to TRBJ2-3, with 10 bases lining up with TRBD2. The CDR3 extends over 16 amino acids. Trimming cost V 4 bases and J 5 bases; bases outside gene matches: 9. Germline values: CDR1 MGHRA, CDR2 YSYEKL. CDR3 in DNA: TGCGCCAGCAGCCGACTTCTAGCGGGAGCCGGAGATACGCAGTATTTT. Encoded protein: CASSRLLAGAGDTQYF.

This clone occurred once. V is TRBV7-2 and J is TRBJ2-5, with 9 bases aligning to TRBD2. CDR3 size: 14 residues. Losses at the gene ends were 5 bases for V and 7 bases for J; bases not matched to a gene: 8. Germline CDR1 and CDR2: SGHTA and FQGNSA. The CDR3 sequence is CASSARGSGGTQYF. CDR3 DNA: TGTGCCAGCAGCGCGCGGGGTAGCGGGGGGACCCAGTACTTC.

The chain links TRBV5-6 to TRBJ2-1; TRBD2 aligns across 13 bases. Germline V CDR1 and CDR2: SGHDT, YYEEEE. This CDR3 is 15 amino acids long. V lost 2 bases, J lost 6 bases, and 2 bases stayed unmatched. In nucleotides, the CDR3 is TGTGCCAGCAGCTTACTAGCGGGAGGGCCCAATGAGCAGTTCTTC. Protein: CASSLLAGGPNEQFF.

This sequence joins TRBV6-5 and TRBJ2-1; D may be TRBD1 (6 bases). The CDR3 has 14 amino acids. The V gene lost 5 bases and the J gene lost 3 bases, with 11 bases spanning the gap. Germline CDR1 MNHEY, CDR2 SVGAGI. The CDR3 protein is CASSPMTGYNEQFF. The CDR3, as DNA: TGTGCCAGCAGTCCGATGACAGGCTACAATGAGCAGTTCTTC.

The chain recombines TRBV3-1 (or the pseudogene TRBV3-2) with TRBJ2-7; the match to TRBD2 covers 13 bases. Trimming cost V 5 bases and J 4 bases; bases outside gene matches: 8. The CDR3 has 16 amino acids. CDR1 is LGHDT, CDR2 YNNKEL, per germline (reference sequence). The CDR3 region has the DNA TGTGCCAGCAGCTCCTCCCGACTAGCGGGAGGTTACGAGCAGTACTTC. Translated: CASSSSRLAGGYEQYF.

V usage is TRBV15 and J usage is TRBJ1-2; 7 nucleotides match TRBD1. V lost 0 bases to trimming and J lost 7 bases; unmatched junction nucleotides: 5. The CDR3 contains 14 residues. CDR1 and CDR2 (germline): LNHNV, YYDKDF (reference sequence). CDR3 bases: TGTGCCACCAGCAGAGAGACAGGGTATCGTGGCTACACCTTC. Translated, it gives CATSRETGYRGYTF.

The V gene is TRBV24-1, the J gene TRBJ2-1, with 7 bases lining up with TRBD1. Trimming at V came to 4 bases and at J to 0 bases, leaving 5 bases not matched to a gene. The CDR3 contains 16 residues. CDR1 is KGHDR and CDR2 is SFDVKD in the germline V gene. The CDR3 region has the DNA TGTGCCACCAGTGACCATACAGGGGACTCCTACAATGAGCAGTTCTTC. Its protein is CATSDHTGDSYNEQFF.

This chain uses TRBV6-6 with TRBJ2-3; possibly TRBD1 for D (6 bases). Germline values: CDR1 MNHNY, CDR2 SVGAGI (reference sequence). V was trimmed by 1 base and J by 2 bases, leaving 10 bases between them. The CDR3 is 15 residues long. CDR3 loop: CASSYLAGVTDTQYF. The CDR3 DNA sequence: TGTGCCAGCAGTTACTTGGCAGGGGTCACAGATACGCAGTATTTT.

This sequence joins TRBV29-1 and TRBJ2-7; D perhaps matches TRBD1 (6 bases). Germline values: CDR1 SQVTM, CDR2 ANQGSEA. The V end was cut by 7 bases, the J end by 5 bases, with 12 bases between. There are 11 residues in the CDR3. CDR3 DNA sequence: TGCAGCGGCCTTGGACAGAACGAGCAGTACTTC. It specifies CSGLGQNEQYF.

The rearrangement joins TRBV9 to TRBJ2-3; the D gene is possibly TRBD2 (5 bases). The CDR3 runs to 15 residues. CDR1 is SGDLS, CDR2 YYNGEE, per germline. V lost 0 bases to trimming and J lost 2 bases, with 10 bases between them. The CDR3 loop reads CASSVGPSPTDTQYF. CDR3 DNA: TGTGCCAGCAGCGTAGGGCCTAGCCCCACAGATACGCAGTATTTT.

This chain connects TRBV9 to TRBJ2-3, with TRBD2 matching 9 bases. V was pared by 4 bases and J by 4 bases, with 22 bases of the junction left unmatched. The CDR3 covers 20 residues. Germline V lookup: CDR1 SGDLS, CDR2 YYNGEE. Here the CDR3 reads CASSSGLAASGRRASDTQYF. Here the CDR3 DNA reads TGTGCCAGCAGCTCGGGACTAGCAGCAAGCGGGAGGAGGGCTTCAGATACGCAGTATTTT.

The rearrangement links TRBV5-1 to TRBJ2-3; 10 nucleotides align to TRBD2. Germline CDR1 and CDR2: SGHRS and YFSETQ. V lost 4 bases to trimming and J lost 2 bases; unmatched junction nucleotides: 10. The CDR3 contains 17 residues. The CDR3 sequence is CASSAPLAGVSTDTQYF. DNA of the CDR3: TGCGCCAGCAGCGCCCCTCTAGCGGGGGTTTCCACAGATACGCAGTATTTT.

The chain uses TRBV6-4 and TRBJ2-1, with 13 bases aligning to TRBD2. V trimming: 4 bases; J trimming: 6 bases; junction bases outside the gene matches: 0. CDR1 and CDR2 (germline): MRHNA, SNTAGT. CDR3 length: 14 residues. Here the CDR3 reads CASSGTSGSNEQFF. CDR3 coding DNA: TGTGCCAGCAGTGGGACTAGCGGGAGCAATGAGCAGTTCTTC.

Regarding this clone: A read error may account for a junction end that differs from germline. Here the CDR3 reads CASRQDYTDTQYF. The CDR3 DNA sequence: TGCGCCAGCAGGCAAGACTACACAGATACGCAGTATTTT. The chain is built from TRBV4-1 and TRBJ2-3; D might be TRBD2 (5 bases). CDR3 length: 13 residues. Germline V CDR1 and CDR2: MGHRA, YSYEKL.

The J gene is TRBJ1-4, the V gene TRBV7-3; perhaps TRBD1 as D (5 bases). V lost 4 bases, J lost 4 bases, and 28 bases lay in between. CDR1 is SGHTA, CDR2 FQGTGA, per germline. The CDR3 is 20 amino acids. The CDR3 spells CASSWSVAGPPGASNEKLFF. The CDR3 DNA follows: TGTGCCAGCAGCTGGTCAGTAGCGGGACCCCCCGGGGCTAGTAATGAAAAACTGTTTTTT.

The table lists this clone with a few counts. The V call is TRBV27, the J call TRBJ2-2; a weak D match, TRBD1 (6 bases). Trimming took off 7 bases at V and 0 bases at J, with 24 bases between the two ends. CDR3 length: 19 residues. The germline CDR1 and CDR2 sequences are MNHEY and SMNVEV (reference sequence). CDR3 sequence (DNA): TGTGCCAGCACCCGACGCCCAGGGGCGTTATTTGCGAACACCGGGGAGCTGTTTTTT. It encodes CASTRRPGALFANTGELFF.

J is TRBJ2-1 and V is TRBV5-1; TRBD2 matches at 14 bases. The CDR3 is 15 residues long. Germline assignment: CDR1 SGHRS and CDR2 YFSETQ. V lost 4 bases to trimming and J lost 7 bases; unmatched junction nucleotides: 4. The CDR3 DNA reads as TGCGCCAGCAGCACCGGACTAGCGGGAGGAAATGAGCAGTTCTTC. It translates to CASSTGLAGGNEQFF.

The gene calls are TRBV9 and TRBJ2-1; 9 nucleotides align to TRBD1. Per the germline V gene, CDR1 is SGDLS and CDR2 is YYNGEE. The CDR3 is 16 amino acids. With 0 bases clipped from V and 9 bases from J, the junction kept 10 bases outside the gene matches. CDR3 region: CASSVAPQGALGEQFF. The CDR3 DNA reads TGTGCCAGCAGCGTAGCTCCACAGGGGGCGCTTGGTGAGCAGTTCTTC.

The CDR3 coding sequence is TGTGCCAGCAGCTTTAGGACAGCGGGCACAGATACGCAGTATTTT. This sequence encodes CASSFRTAGTDTQYF. The gene calls are TRBV11-3 and TRBJ2-3; perhaps TRBD1 as D (6 bases). The CDR3 is 15 amino acids. Trimming took off 3 bases at V and 1 base at J, with 11 bases between the two ends. From germline, CDR1 is SGHNT and CDR2 YENEEA.

The rearrangement uses TRBV12-5 and TRBJ2-2; D gene uncertain. Germline V gene lookup returns CDR1 LGHNT and CDR2 FRNRAP. V lost 4 bases and J 4 bases, leaving 7 bases between the germline ends. CDR3 length: 13 residues. CDR3 region: CASGSNSTGELFF. In DNA, the CDR3 is TGTGCTAGTGGTTCGAACAGCACCGGGGAGCTGTTTTTT. The full variable domain, completed using reference TRBV12-5 and TRBJ2-2, is DARVTQTPRHKVTEMGQEVTMRCQPILGHNTVFWYRQTMMQGLELLAYFRNRAPLDDSGMPKDRFSAEMPDATLATLKIQPSEPRDSAVYFCASGSNSTGELFFGEGSRLTVL.